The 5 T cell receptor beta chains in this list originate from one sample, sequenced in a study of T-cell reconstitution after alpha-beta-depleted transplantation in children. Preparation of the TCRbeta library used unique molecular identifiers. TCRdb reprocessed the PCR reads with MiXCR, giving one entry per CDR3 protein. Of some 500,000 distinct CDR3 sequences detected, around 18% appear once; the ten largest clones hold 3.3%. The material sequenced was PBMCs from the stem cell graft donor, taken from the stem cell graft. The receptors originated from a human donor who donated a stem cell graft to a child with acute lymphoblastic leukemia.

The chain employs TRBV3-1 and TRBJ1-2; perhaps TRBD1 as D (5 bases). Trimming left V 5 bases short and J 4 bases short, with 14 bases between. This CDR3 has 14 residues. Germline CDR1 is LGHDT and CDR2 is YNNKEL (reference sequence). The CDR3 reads CASSNVQGIYGYTF. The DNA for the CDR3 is TGTGCCAGCAGCAACGTCCAGGGAATCTATGGCTACACCTTC.

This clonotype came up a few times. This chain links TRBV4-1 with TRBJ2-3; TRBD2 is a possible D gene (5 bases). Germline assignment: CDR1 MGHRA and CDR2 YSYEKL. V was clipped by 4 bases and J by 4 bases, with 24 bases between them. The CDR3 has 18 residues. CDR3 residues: CASSPSPFRPRSADTQYF. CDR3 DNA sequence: TGCGCCAGCAGCCCTTCCCCTTTCAGGCCCCGTAGCGCAGATACGCAGTATTTT.

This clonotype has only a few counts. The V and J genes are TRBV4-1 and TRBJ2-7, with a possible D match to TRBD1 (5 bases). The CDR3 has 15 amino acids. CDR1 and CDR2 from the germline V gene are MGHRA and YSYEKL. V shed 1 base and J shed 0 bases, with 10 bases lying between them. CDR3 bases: TGCGCCAGCAGCCAAGTAACTGACAGCTCCTACGAGCAGTACTTC. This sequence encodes CASSQVTDSSYEQYF.

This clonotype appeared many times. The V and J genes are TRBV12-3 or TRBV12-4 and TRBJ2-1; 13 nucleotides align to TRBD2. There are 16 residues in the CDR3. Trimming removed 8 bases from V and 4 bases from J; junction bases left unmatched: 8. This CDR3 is CASFGTSGIGYNEQFF. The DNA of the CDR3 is TGTGCCAGCTTCGGGACTAGCGGGATCGGATACAATGAGCAGTTCTTC.

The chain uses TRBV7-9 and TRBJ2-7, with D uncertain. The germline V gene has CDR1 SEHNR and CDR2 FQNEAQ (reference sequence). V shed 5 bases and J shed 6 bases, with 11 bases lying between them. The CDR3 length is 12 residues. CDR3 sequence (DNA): TGTGCCAGCAGCCCCCCGGATGGCGAGCAGTACTTC. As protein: CASSPPDGEQYF.